Listed below are T cell receptor beta chains from one sample, sequenced in a study of siplizumab effects on memory and regulatory T cells. Measured with immunoSEQ multiplex PCR; TCRdb has only the in-frame clones, and not every one. The sample holds roughly 100,000 clones, roughly 91% seen once. Sequencing used CD4+ T cells sorted from blood. These receptor sequences come from a human donor in good health. The CDR3 runs from the conserved cysteine through the conserved F or W. The D gene is left open where the match is weak. Not all rows give a size; the values are once, few, many and, for expanded clones, a class.

V,D,J,size,CDR3,DNA
TRBV18,-,TRBJ1-2,-,CASSVGEYGYTF,TGTGCCAGCTCGGTAGGGGAGTATGGCTACACCTTC
TRBV7-8,TRBD2,TRBJ2-1,-,CASSGLASFNEQFF,TGTGCCAGCAGCGGACTAGCCTCTTTCAATGAGCAGTTCTTC
TRBV10-2,-,TRBJ1-2,once,CASSEWGGGTGGYTF,TGCGCCAGCAGTGAGTGGGGCGGGGGAACGGGTGGCTACACCTTC
TRBV27,-,TRBJ1-1,once,CASSSSWVLRGTEAFF,TGTGCCAGCAGTTCCTCGTGGGTCCTACGAGGCACTGAAGCTTTCTTT
TRBV14,-,TRBJ2-1,-,CASSQASEYNEQFF,TGTGCCAGCAGCCAAGCCAGCGAGTACAATGAGCAGTTCTTC
TRBV7-9,-,TRBJ1-3,-,CASSTSGGNTIYF,TGTGCCAGCAGTACATCCGGTGGAAACACCATATATTTT
TRBV30,TRBD2,TRBJ2-2,-,CAWRGLGSTGELFF,TGTGCCTGGAGGGGACTAGGATCCACCGGGGAGCTGTTTTTT
TRBV2,TRBD1,TRBJ1-1,-,CASRDTGGDSEAFF,TGTGCCAGCAGGGATACAGGGGGCGATTCTGAAGCTTTCTTT
TRBV10-3,TRBD1,TRBJ1-2,-,CAISIRGLYGYTF,TGTGCCATCAGTATCAGGGGGCTCTATGGCTACACCTTC
TRBV7-9,-,TRBJ2-2,-,CASRYQTGVSPGELFF,TGTGCCAGCAGATATCAGACTGGAGTTAGCCCCGGGGAGCTGTTTTTT
TRBV5-6,-,TRBJ2-5,-,CASSYQETQYF,TGTGCCAGCAGCTACCAAGAGACCCAGTACTTC
TRBV2,-,TRBJ1-4,-,CASSENRSNEKLFF,TGTGCCAGCAGTGAAAACAGGAGCAATGAAAAACTGTTTTTT
TRBV27,TRBD1,TRBJ1-2,-,CASSLTGTEKEYGYTF,TGTGCCAGCAGTTTGACCGGGACAGAGAAAGAGTATGGCTACACCTTC
TRBV27,-,TRBJ2-7,-,CASSNRGGSVTYEQYF,TGTGCCAGCAGTAATAGAGGGGGGTCGGTAACCTACGAGCAGTACTTC
TRBV7-2,-,TRBJ2-1,-,CASSLFGRAEQFF,TGTGCCAGCAGCTTGTTCGGACGGGCTGAGCAGTTCTTC
TRBV2,-,TRBJ1-5,-,CASSGGGYSNQPQHF,TGTGCCAGCAGTGGTGGGGGCTATAGCAATCAGCCCCAGCATTTT
TRBV5-8,TRBD1,TRBJ2-7,-,CASSSGQGYEQYF,TGTGCCAGCAGCTCGGGACAGGGATACGAGCAGTACTTC
TRBV6-5,TRBD1,TRBJ1-2,-,CASLAVGTGGGYTF,TGTGCCAGCCTCGCCGTGGGGACAGGAGGCGGCTACACCTTC
TRBV2,TRBD1,TRBJ2-2,-,CASRQGVGELFF,TGTGCCAGCAGACAGGGGGTCGGGGAGCTGTTTTTT
TRBV11-3,-,TRBJ2-1,-,CASSLDGIEDEQFF,TGTGCCAGCAGCTTAGACGGGATCGAAGATGAGCAGTTCTTC
TRBV6-1,TRBD2,TRBJ2-2,-,CASRGDYSTGELFF,TGTGCCAGCAGAGGGGACTACTCCACCGGGGAGCTGTTTTTT
TRBV19,-,TRBJ2-5,-,CATASEPGSRKETQYF,TGTGCCACCGCCTCTGAGCCGGGATCAAGAAAAGAGACCCAGTACTTC
TRBV6-1,-,TRBJ2-5,-,CASSVVYGETQYF,TGTGCCAGCAGTGTGGTCTATGGGGAGACCCAGTACTTC
TRBV30,-,TRBJ2-5,-,CAWSIQGGETQYF,TGTGCCTGGAGCATACAGGGCGGCGAGACCCAGTACTTC
TRBV25-1,TRBD1,TRBJ2-7,-,CASSGQGTAYEQYF,TGTGCCAGCAGTGGACAGGGGACCGCCTACGAGCAGTACTTC
TRBV7-9,-,TRBJ1-2,few,CASSSIRGGYTF,TGTGCCAGCAGCTCGATCAGGGGCGGCTACACCTTC
TRBV2,-,TRBJ1-3,once,CASSGGTTSGNTIYF,TGTGCCAGCAGTGGCGGGACAACCTCTGGAAACACCATATATTTT
TRBV18,-,TRBJ1-5,-,CASSPAGNQPQHF,TGTGCCAGCTCACCGGCAGGGAATCAGCCCCAGCATTTT
TRBV30,-,TRBJ2-3,-,CAWSQTAFTDTQYF,TGTGCCTGGAGTCAAACAGCATTCACAGATACGCAGTATTTT
TRBV5-1,TRBD1,TRBJ1-5,-,CASSLGDSMGPQHF,TGCGCCAGCAGCTTGGGGGACAGCATGGGGCCCCAGCATTTT
TRBV11-1,-,TRBJ2-7,-,CASSLGNSLTSYEQYF,TGTGCCAGCAGCTTAGGCAACAGCCTAACGTCCTACGAGCAGTACTTC